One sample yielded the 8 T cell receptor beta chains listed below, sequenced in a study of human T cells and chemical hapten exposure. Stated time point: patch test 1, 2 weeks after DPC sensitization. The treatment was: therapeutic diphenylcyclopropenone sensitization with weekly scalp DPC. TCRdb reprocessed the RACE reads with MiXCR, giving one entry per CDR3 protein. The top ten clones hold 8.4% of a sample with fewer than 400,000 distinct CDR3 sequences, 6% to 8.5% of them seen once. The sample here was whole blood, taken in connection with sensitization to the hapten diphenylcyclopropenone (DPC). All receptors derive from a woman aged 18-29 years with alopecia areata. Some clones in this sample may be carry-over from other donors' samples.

CDR3 loop: CASSQAVGLAGGYTF. The CDR3 bases are TGCGCCAGCAGCCAAGCTGTAGGGCTAGCTGGCGGCTACACCTTC. The chain uses TRBV4-3 and TRBJ1-2; D remains ambiguous. Germline loops: CDR1 LGHNA, CDR2 YSLEER. CDR3 length: 15 residues. The V and J ends lost 1 base and 8 bases respectively, with 17 bases between them.

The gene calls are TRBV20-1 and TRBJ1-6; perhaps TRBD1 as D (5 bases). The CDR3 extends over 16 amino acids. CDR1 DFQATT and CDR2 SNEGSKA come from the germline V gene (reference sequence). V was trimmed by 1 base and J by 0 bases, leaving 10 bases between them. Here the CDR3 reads CSARATGSSYNSPLHF. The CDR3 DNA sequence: TGCAGTGCTAGAGCTACAGGAAGCTCCTATAATTCACCCCTCCACTTT.

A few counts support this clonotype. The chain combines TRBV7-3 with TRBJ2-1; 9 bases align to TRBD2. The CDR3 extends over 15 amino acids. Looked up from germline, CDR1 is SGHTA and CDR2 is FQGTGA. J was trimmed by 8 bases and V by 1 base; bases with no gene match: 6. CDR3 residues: CASSLKLAGSDEQFF. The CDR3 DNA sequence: TGTGCCAGCAGCTTAAAGCTAGCGGGGTCGGATGAGCAGTTCTTC.

This chain's CDR3 is CASRHYAGSDTEAFF. The CDR3 DNA reads as TGTGCCAGCAGACATTATGCGGGATCTGACACTGAAGCTTTCTTT. The chain joins TRBV11-2 to TRBJ1-1; D gene unclear. The germline gives CDR1 SGHAT, CDR2 FQNNGV. The CDR3 is 15 amino acids. The V and J ends lost 6 bases and 3 bases respectively, with 17 bases between them.

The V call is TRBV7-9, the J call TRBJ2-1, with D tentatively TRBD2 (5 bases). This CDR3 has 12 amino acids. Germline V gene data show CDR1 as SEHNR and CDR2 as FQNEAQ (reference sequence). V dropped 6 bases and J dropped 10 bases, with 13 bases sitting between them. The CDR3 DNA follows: TGTGCCAGCAGTCCCGACTATTCGGAGCAGTTCTTC. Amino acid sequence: CASSPDYSEQFF.

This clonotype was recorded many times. The CDR3 region is CASSILAGGPTDQETQYF. Here the CDR3 DNA reads TGCGCCAGCAGCATTCTAGCGGGGGGGCCGACGGACCAAGAGACCCAGTACTTC. The rearrangement links TRBV5-1 to TRBJ2-5, with 12 nucleotides matching TRBD2. The ends lost 4 bases at V and 0 bases at J; junction bases unmatched: 10. Germline V gene data show CDR1 as SGHRS and CDR2 as YFSETQ. The CDR3 is made up of 18 amino acids.

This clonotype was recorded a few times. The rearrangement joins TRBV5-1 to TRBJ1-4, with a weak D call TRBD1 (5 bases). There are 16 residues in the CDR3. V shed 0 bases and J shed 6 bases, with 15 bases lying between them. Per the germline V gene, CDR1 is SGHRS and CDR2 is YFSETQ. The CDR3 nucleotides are TGCGCCAGCAGCTTGGCCATCAGGGACCGCGATGAAAAACTGTTTTTT. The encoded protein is CASSLAIRDRDEKLFF.

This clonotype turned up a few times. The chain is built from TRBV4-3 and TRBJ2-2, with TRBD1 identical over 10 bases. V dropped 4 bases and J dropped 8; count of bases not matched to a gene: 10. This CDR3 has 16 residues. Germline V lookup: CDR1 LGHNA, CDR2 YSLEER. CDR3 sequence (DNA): TGCGCCAGCAGCCGGAATGGGGACAGGGGAACAGGGGAGCTGTTTTTT. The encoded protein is CASSRNGDRGTGELFF.